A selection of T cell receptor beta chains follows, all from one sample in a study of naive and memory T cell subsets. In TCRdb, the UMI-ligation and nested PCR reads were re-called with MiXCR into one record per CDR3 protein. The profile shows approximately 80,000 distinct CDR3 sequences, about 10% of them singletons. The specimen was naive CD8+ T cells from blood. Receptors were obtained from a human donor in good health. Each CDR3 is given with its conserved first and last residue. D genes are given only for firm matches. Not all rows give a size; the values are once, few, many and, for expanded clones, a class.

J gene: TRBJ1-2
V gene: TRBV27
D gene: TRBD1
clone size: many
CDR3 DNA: TGTGCCAGCAGCCCTGGGACAGGCTATGGCTACACCTTC
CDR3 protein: CASSPGTGYGYTF

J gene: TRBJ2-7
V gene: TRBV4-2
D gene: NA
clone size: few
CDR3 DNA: TGTGCCAGCAGCCAAGACAGCTACGAGCAGTACTTC
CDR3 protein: CASSQDSYEQYF

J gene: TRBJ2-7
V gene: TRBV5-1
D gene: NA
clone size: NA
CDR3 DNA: TGCGCCAGCAGCTTGGACGGAGGGGAGCAGTACTTC
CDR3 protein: CASSLDGGEQYF

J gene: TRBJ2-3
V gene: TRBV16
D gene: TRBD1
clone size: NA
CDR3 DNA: TGTGCCAGCAGCCACCTTCTTCGGGGACAGGGGAGCACAGATACGCAGTATTTT
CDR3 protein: CASSHLLRGQGSTDTQYF

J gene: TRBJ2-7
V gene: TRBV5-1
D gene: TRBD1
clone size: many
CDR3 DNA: TGCGCCAGCGGCCCGACAGGGGGGGACTACGAGCAGTACTTC
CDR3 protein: CASGPTGGDYEQYF

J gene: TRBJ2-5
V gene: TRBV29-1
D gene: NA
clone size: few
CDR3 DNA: TGCAGCGTTGAGTGGGACGACCAAGAGACCCAGTACTTC
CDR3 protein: CSVEWDDQETQYF

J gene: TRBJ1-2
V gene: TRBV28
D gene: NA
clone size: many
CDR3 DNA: TGTGCCAGCTCTTCGGGCAACTATGGCTACACCTTC
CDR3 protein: CASSSGNYGYTF

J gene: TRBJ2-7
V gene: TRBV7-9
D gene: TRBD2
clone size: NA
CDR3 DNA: TGTGCCAGCAGCTCCGGGACTAGCGGGAGAGGCCCCCTCTACGAGCAGTACTTC
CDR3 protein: CASSSGTSGRGPLYEQYF

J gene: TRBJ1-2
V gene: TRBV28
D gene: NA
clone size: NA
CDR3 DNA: TGTGCCAGCAGTTCCACCCTACAGGCCCCATCAAACTATGGCTACACCTTC
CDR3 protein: CASSSTLQAPSNYGYTF

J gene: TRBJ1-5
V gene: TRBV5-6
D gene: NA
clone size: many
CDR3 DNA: TGTGCCAGCAGCTTGGACAATCAGCCCCAGCATTTT
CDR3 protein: CASSLDNQPQHF

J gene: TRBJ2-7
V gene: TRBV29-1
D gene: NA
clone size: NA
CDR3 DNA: TGCAGCGTTGTAGGTGGGAACGATTACGAGCAGTACTTC
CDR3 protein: CSVVGGNDYEQYF

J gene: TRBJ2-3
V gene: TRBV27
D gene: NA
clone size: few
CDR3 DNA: TGTGCCAGCAGCCGACGAACCCCAGATACGCAGTATTTT
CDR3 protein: CASSRRTPDTQYF

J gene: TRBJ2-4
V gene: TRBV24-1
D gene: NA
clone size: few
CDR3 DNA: TGTGCCACCAGTGATTACAGGGACATCAAAAACATTCAGTACTTC
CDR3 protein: CATSDYRDIKNIQYF

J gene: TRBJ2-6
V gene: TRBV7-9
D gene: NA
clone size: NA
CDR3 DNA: TGTGCCAGCAGCTTGACGGCCGAGGGGGGGGCCAACGTCCTGACTTTC
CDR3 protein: CASSLTAEGGANVLTF

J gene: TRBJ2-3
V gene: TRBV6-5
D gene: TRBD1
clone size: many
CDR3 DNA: TGTGCCAGCAGCTCCTGGGACAGGGGATCCCCAGATACGCAGTATTTT
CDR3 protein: CASSSWDRGSPDTQYF

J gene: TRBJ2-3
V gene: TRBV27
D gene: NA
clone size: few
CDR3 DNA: TGTGCCAGCAGTTTATCGTCCGGGGAGGCAAAAGATACGCAGTATTTT
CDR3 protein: CASSLSSGEAKDTQYF

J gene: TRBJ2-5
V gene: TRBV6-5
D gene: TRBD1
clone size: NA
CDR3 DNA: TGTGCCAGCAGTTACTCAGGGGGCATCGAAGAGACCCAGTACTTC
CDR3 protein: CASSYSGGIEETQYF

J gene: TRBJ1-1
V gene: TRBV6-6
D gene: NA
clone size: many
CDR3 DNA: TGTGCCAGCAGACTAATGGACGGGGAACCTGAAGCTTTCTTT
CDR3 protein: CASRLMDGEPEAFF

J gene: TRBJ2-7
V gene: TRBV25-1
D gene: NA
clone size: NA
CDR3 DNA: TGTGCCAGCAGTGAAGTAGGCAGGCACTACGAGCAGTACTTC
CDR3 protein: CASSEVGRHYEQYF

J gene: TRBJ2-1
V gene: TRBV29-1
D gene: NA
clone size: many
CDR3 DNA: TGCAGCGTTGTAGGGGGGCTCTTTAGCTCCTACAATGAGCAGTTCTTC
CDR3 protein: CSVVGGLFSSYNEQFF

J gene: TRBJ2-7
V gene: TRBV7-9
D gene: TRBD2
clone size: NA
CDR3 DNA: TGTGCCAGCAGCTCCACTATAGCGGGAGGGCCACAGCAGTACTTC
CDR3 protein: CASSSTIAGGPQQYF

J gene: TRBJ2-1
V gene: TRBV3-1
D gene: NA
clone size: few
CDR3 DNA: TGTGCCAGCAGCCAAGATCGTGACAGGAGATACAATGAGCAGTTCTTC
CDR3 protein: CASSQDRDRRYNEQFF

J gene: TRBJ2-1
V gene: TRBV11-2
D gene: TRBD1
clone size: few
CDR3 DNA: TGTGCCAGCAGCTTAGCGAGGGGGACAGACAACTACAATGAGCAGTTCTTC
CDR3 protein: CASSLARGTDNYNEQFF

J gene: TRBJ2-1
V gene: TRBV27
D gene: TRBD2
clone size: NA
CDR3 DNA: TGTGCCAGCAGTTTACAGGGACTAGCGGGAGGCCGAAGGGATGAGCAGTTCTTC
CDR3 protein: CASSLQGLAGGRRDEQFF

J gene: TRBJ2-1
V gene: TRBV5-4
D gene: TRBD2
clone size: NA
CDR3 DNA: TGTGCCAGCAGCTTAAGGCTAGCGGGAGATGAGCAGTTCTTC
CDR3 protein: CASSLRLAGDEQFF

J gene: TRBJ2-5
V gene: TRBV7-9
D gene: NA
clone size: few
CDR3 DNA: TGTGCCAGCAGCTTAGTTCCCCCAGAGACCCAGTACTTC
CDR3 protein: CASSLVPPETQYF

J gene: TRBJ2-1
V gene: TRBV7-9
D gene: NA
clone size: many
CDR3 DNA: TGTGCCAGCAGCTTAAAGGGGCAATCCTACAATGAGCAGTTCTTC
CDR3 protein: CASSLKGQSYNEQFF

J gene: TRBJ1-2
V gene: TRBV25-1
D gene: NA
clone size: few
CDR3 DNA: TGTGCCAGCAGTCCAGATGGGGGGGCGTACTATGGCTACACCTTC
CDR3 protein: CASSPDGGAYYGYTF

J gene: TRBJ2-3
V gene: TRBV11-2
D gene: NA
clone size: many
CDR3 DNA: TGTGCCAGCAGCTCACCGGGACTCCCCGGTGCAGATACGCAGTATTTT
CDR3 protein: CASSSPGLPGADTQYF

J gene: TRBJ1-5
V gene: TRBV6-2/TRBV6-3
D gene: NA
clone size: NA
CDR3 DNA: TGTGCCAGCAGTTACCCAGGGTCGAAGAGCAATCAGCCCCAGCATTTT
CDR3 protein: CASSYPGSKSNQPQHF

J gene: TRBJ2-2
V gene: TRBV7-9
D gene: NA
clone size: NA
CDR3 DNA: TGTGCCAGCAGCTTAGTAGCTACCGGCGGGGAGCTGTTTTTT
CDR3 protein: CASSLVATGGELFF

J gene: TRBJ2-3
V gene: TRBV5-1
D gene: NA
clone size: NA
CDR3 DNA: TGCGCCAGCATCGAGGACAGCCAGTTCACAGATACGCAGTATTTT
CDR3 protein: CASIEDSQFTDTQYF

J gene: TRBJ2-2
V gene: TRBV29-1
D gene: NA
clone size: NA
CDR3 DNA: TGCAGCGCGAGACACACCGGGGAGCTGTTTTTT
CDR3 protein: CSARHTGELFF

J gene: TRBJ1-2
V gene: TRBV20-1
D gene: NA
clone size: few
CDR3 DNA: TGCAGTGCTAGAGACCCGATAGTAACACTTTATGGCTACACCTTC
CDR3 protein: CSARDPIVTLYGYTF

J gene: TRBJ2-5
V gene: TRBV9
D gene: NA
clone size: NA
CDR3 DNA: TGTGCCAGCAGCGGGGGACAAGCACGGGAGACCCAGTACTTC
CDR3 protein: CASSGGQARETQYF

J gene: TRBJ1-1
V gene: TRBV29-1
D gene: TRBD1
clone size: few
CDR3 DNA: TGCAGCGTTCCAGGGGGGGTGACTGAAGCTTTCTTT
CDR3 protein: CSVPGGVTEAFF